These T cell receptor beta chains were read from a single sample in a study of blood T cell repertoires in COVID-19. Produced via immunoSEQ multiplex PCR; TCRdb's table is partial and in-frame only. The table has tens of thousands of clones, about 85% seen once. Specimen: peripheral blood. These receptors were taken from a man aged 80 or over with acute or convalescent COVID-19. The CDR3 runs from the conserved cysteine through the conserved F or W. Fields, in order: V gene, J gene, CDR3 protein.

TRBV7-9	TRBJ1-1	CASSPNQGATREAFF
TRBV7-2	TRBJ1-1	CASSLGGRNTEAFF
TRBV3-1/TRBV3-2	TRBJ1-2	CASRDSINYGYTF
TRBV9	TRBJ2-1	CASSVAPGVYNEQFF
TRBV5-8	TRBJ1-4	CASSPGRAATNEKLFF
TRBV28	TRBJ2-7	CASSFSGRVSYEQYF
TRBV7-2	TRBJ2-3	CASSLGLRANTDTQYF
TRBV6-6	TRBJ1-2	CASTLSKEGDYGYTF
TRBV5-6	TRBJ2-6	CASSRGTSGANVLTF
TRBV6-4	TRBJ2-6	CASSRTLAFSGANVLTF
TRBV6-5	TRBJ2-1	CASSYEGGSYNEQFF
TRBV12-5	TRBJ2-1	CASGNGQGSDNEQFF
TRBV5-3	TRBJ2-1	CARSWGLAGGNEQFF
TRBV14	TRBJ2-3	CASSRRTGPFSRTDTQYF
TRBV4-1	TRBJ2-3	CASSQADTDTQYF
TRBV7-3	TRBJ2-5	CASSSTREVRRETQYF
TRBV5-5	TRBJ1-1	CASTQRGVTEAFF
TRBV12-3/TRBV12-4	TRBJ1-4	CASSFSGREKLFF
TRBV10-2	TRBJ1-6	CASSVNLSHLPLHF
TRBV19	TRBJ1-1	CASSPPTGNTEAFF
TRBV7-9	TRBJ1-2	CASSLRGSERGYTF
TRBV14	TRBJ2-1	CASSQVPLSGRANNEQFF
TRBV6-5	TRBJ1-5	CASSLSDSSYQPQHF
TRBV10-2	TRBJ2-2	CASRGGTSGRQSGELFF
TRBV20-1	TRBJ1-5	CSASPGSGSQPQHF
TRBV5-1	TRBJ1-3	CASSLSGIGNTIYF
TRBV19	TRBJ1-2	CASYSGQGYGGYTF